The table lists the clone carrying this T cell receptor (beta chain) with a few counts. The data originate from a study of T cells in Graves' hyperthyroidism and ophthalmopathy. From germline, CDR1 is LNHNV and CDR2 YYDKDF (reference sequence). V lost 0 bases to trimming and J lost 0 bases, with 15 bases between them. This CDR3 has 19 amino acids. The CDR3 regions of TCR beta were amplified from RNA transcripts. The primer set for the first-round RT-PCR of the TCR CDR3 was HTBI. TCRdb fed the multiplex PCR reads into MiXCR, producing one record per CDR3 protein. The sample includes about 210,000 distinct CDR3 sequences, about 15% of them seen just once.

Sequencing was performed on blood. The origin of this receptor is a man aged 45-65 years with Graves' hyperthyroidism. V and J are TRBV15 and TRBJ1-6; tentative D call: TRBD1 (6 bases). The CDR3 bases are TGTGCCACCAGCAGAGAGAGAGCCGGACAGAACTCCTATAATTCACCCCTCCACTTT. Translation: CATSRERAGQNSYNSPLHF.